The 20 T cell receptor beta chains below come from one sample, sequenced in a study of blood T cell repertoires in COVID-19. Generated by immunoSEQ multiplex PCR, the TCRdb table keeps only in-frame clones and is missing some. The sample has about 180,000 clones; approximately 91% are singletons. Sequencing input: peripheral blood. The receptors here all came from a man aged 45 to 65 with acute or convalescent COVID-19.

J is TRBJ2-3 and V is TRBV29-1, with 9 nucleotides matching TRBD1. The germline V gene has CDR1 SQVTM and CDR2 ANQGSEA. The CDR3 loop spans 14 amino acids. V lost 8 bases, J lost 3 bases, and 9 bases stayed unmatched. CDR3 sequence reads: CSPDPQGATDTQYF. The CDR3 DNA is TGCAGCCCCGACCCACAGGGGGCAACAGATACGCAGTATTTT.

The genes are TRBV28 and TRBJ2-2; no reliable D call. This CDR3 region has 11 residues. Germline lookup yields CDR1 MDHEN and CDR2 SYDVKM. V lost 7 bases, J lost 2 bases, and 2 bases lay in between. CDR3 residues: CASTNTGELFF. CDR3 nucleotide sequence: TGTGCCAGCACAAACACCGGGGAGCTGTTTTTT.

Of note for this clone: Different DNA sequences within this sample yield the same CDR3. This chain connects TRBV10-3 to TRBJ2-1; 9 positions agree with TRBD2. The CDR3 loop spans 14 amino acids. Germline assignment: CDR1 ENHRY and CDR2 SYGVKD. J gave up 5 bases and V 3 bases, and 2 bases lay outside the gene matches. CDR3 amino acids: CAISELAGDNEQFF. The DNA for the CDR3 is TGTGCCATCAGTGAACTAGCGGGTGACAATGAGCAGTTCTTC.

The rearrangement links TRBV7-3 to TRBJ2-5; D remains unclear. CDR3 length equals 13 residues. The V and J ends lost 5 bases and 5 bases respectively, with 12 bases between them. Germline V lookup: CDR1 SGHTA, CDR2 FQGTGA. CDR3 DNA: TGTGCCAGCAGCCTGGGCAGCTTCGAGACCCAGTACTTC. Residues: CASSLGSFETQYF.

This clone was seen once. As DNA, the CDR3 is TGTGCCAGCAGTTTTCTAGCGGGAGCCGGGGAGCTGTTTTTT. Translation gives CASSFLAGAGELFF. The chain has TRBV6-6 and TRBJ2-2, with TRBD2 identical over 10 bases. The ends lost 4 bases at V and 6 bases at J; junction bases unmatched: 2. This CDR3 is 14 amino acids long. The germline V gene has CDR1 MNHNY and CDR2 SVGAGI (reference sequence).

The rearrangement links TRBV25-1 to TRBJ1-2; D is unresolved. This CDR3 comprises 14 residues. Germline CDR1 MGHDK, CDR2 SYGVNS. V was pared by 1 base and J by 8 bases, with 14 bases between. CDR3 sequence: CASSEWEGLDGYTF. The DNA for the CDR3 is TGTGCCAGCAGTGAATGGGAGGGTCTAGACGGCTACACCTTC.

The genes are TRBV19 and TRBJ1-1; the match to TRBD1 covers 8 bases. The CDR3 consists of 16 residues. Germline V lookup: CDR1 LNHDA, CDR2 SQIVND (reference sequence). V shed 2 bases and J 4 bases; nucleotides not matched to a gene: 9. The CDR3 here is CASSIRQGSFGTEAFF. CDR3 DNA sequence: TGTGCCAGTAGTATAAGACAGGGGTCCTTCGGCACTGAAGCTTTCTTT.

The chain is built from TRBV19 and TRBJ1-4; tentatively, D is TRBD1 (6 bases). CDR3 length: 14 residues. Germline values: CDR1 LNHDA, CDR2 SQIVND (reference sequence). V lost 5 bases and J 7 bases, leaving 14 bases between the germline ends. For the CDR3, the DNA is TGTGCCAGTAGTCCTACAGGGTGGAGTGAAAAACTGTTTTTT. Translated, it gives CASSPTGWSEKLFF.

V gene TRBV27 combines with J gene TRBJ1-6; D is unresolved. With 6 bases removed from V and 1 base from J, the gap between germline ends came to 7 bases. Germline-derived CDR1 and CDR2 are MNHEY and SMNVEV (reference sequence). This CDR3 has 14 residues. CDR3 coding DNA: TGTGCCAGCAGCCCCCAGTCCTATAATTCACCCCTCCACTTT. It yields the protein CASSPQSYNSPLHF.

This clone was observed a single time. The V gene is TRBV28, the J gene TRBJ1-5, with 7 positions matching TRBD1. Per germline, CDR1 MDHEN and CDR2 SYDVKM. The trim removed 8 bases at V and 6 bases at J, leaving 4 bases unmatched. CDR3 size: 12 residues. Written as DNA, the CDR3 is TGTGCCAGCCTGACAGGGACTCAGCCCCAGCATTTT. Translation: CASLTGTQPQHF.

CDR3 DNA: TGTGCCAGCAGCCCCCCTTTTCAGCGGGAGTTAAACATTCAGTACTTC. It specifies CASSPPFQRELNIQYF. This chain uses TRBV3-1 (or the pseudogene TRBV3-2) with TRBJ2-4; TRBD2 matches 8 bases. With V trimmed by 4 bases and J by 6 bases, 11 bases remained unmatched. This CDR3 spans 16 amino acids. CDR1 is LGHDT, CDR2 YNNKEL, per germline (reference sequence).

CDR3 sequence: CASSRGVHTYEQYV. CDR3 in DNA: TGCGCCAGCTCCCGCGGGGTTCACACCTACGAGCAGTACGTC. This chain joins TRBV4-1 and TRBJ2-7, with D perhaps TRBD2 (6 bases). Germline CDR1 reads MGHRA; CDR2 reads YSYEKL. Between the trimmed V and J ends, which lost 8 bases and 2 bases, there was a span of 16 bases. The length of the CDR3 is 14 residues.

CDR3 loop: CASSQDREDTQYF. As DNA, the CDR3 is TGCGCCAGCAGCCAAGATAGGGAGGATACGCAGTATTTT. The gene calls are TRBV4-3 and TRBJ2-3, with TRBD2 as a possible D gene (5 bases). Germline V CDR1 and CDR2: LGHNA, YSLEER. The CDR3 is made up of 13 amino acids. V was pared by 0 bases and J by 6 bases, with 7 bases between.

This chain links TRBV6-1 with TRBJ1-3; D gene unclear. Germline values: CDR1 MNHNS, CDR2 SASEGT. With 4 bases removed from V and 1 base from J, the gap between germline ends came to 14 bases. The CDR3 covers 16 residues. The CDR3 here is CASSAGTTRSGNTIYF. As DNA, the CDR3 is TGTGCCAGCAGTGCGGGAACCACAAGATCTGGAAACACCATATATTTT.

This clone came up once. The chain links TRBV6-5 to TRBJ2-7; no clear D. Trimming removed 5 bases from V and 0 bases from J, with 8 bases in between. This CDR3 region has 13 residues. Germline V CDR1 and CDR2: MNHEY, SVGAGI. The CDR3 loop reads CASSPPTSYEQYF. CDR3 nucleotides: TGTGCCAGCAGTCCCCCTACCTCCTACGAGCAGTACTTC.

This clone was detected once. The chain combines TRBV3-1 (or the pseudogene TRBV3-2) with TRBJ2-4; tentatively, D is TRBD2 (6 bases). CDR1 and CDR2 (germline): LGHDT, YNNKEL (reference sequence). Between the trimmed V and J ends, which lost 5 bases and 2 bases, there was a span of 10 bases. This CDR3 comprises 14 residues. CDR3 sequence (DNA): TGTGCCAGCAGCGACCGGGACTCCAAAAACATTCAGTACTTC. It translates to CASSDRDSKNIQYF.

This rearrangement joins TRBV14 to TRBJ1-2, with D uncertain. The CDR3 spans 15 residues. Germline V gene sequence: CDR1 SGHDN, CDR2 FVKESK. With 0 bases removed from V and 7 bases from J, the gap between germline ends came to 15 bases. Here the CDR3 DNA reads TGTGCCAGCAGCCAAGATCGGCAATTCCGGGGTGGCTACACCTTC. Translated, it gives CASSQDRQFRGGYTF. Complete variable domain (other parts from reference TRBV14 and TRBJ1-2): EAGVTQFPSHSVIEKGQTVTLRCDPISGHDNLYWYRRVMGKEIKFLLHFVKESKQDESGMPNNRFLAERTGGTYSTLKVQPAELEDSGVYFCASSQDRQFRGGYTFGSGTRLTVV.

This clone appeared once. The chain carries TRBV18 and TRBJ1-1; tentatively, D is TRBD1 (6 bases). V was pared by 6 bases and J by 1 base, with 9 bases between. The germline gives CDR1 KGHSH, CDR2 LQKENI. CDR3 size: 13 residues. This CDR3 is CASSRGQNTEAFF. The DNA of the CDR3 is TGTGCCAGCTCCCGGGGACAGAACACTGAAGCTTTCTTT.

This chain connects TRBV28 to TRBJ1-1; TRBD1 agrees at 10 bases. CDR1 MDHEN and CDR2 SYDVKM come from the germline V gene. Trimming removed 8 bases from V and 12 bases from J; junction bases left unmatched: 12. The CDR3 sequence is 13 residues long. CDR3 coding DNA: TGTGCCAGCCGCCGGACAGGGGGAGCTCGGACTTTCTTT. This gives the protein CASRRTGGARTFF.

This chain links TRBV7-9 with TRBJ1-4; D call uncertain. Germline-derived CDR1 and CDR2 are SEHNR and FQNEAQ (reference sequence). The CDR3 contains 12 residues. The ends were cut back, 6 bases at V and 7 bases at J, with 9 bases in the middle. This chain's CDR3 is CASRPEGEKLFF. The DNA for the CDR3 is TGTGCCAGCAGGCCCGAGGGTGAAAAACTGTTTTTT.